This TCR beta chain was captured in a study of blood T cell repertoires in COVID-19. Study information: The origin of the acute and convalescent COVID-19 samples was the United States, Italy and Spain. The cDNA or gDNA used as material had been derived from T cells, B-cell-depleted T cells, or PBMCs.

Repertoires were generated with immunoSEQ multiplex PCR, while TCRdb's copy carries only in-frame clones and drops some. The data hold under 250,000 clones, with roughly nine tenths observed a single time. Trimming stripped 4 bases from V and 3 bases from J, with 11 bases between. The CDR3 runs 13 residues. Germline-derived CDR1 and CDR2 are SGHRS and YFSETQ. This sequence was found in a woman in her fifties or sixties who had recovered from COVID-19. The J gene is TRBJ2-7, the V gene TRBV5-1; possibly TRBD2 for D (5 bases). The specimen was peripheral blood. As DNA, the CDR3 is TGCGCCAGCAGCGGTCAGGACTTCTACGAGCAGTACTTC. It encodes CASSGQDFYEQYF.